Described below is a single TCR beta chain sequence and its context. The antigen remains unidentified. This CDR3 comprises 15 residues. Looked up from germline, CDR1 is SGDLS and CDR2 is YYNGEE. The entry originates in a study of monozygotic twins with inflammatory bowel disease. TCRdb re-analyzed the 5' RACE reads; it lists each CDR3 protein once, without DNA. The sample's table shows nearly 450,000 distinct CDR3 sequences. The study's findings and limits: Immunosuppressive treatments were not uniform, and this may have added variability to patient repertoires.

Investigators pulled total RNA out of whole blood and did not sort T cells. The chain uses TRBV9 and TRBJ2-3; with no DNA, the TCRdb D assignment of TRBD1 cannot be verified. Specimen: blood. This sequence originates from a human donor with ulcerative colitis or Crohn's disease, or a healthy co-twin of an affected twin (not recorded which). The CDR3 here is CASSFRTGSTDTQYF.